This T cell receptor (beta chain) was recorded in a study of T cells in Graves' hyperthyroidism and ophthalmopathy. Whole-study context: It was at initial diagnosis, before any treatment, that peripheral blood was collected.

This clonotype was counted ten times or more. Its antigen is not known. General study findings and limits: Most clonotypes expanded in thyroid above 0.001 were likewise present in blood. Onset of ophthalmopathy came a median roughly 6.5 months after the model predicted it.

The authors took PBMCs from 8 to 10 ml fresh peripheral blood. From RNA transcripts, TCR beta CDR3 regions were amplified. HTBI primers were employed in a first-round RT-PCR of the TCR CDR3. TCRdb passed the multiplex PCR reads through MiXCR, listing each CDR3 protein once. This table holds some 300,000 distinct CDR3 sequences, roughly 13% found once. This sequence originates from a woman aged 35 to 49 with Graves' hyperthyroidism. Material: blood.

The CDR3 DNA follows: TGTGCCAGCGGGGGGGGAGGGACCGTTCTCCCACGAAAACTCGACACAGATACGCAGTATTTT. It yields the protein CASGGGGTVLPRKLDTDTQYF. The chain couples TRBV12-3 or TRBV12-4 to TRBJ2-3; 7 positions agree with TRBD2. V dropped 8 bases and J dropped 2; count of bases not matched to a gene: 28. This CDR3 region has 21 residues.